This TCR beta chain was recorded in a study of spatial heterogeneity in lung cancer. Background on the study: The donors, 60 to 80 patients with untreated early-stage non-small cell lung cancer, provided the samples. Researchers took some blood samples when disease recurrence happened, and first recurrence came after a median of about 360 days.

TCRdb re-analysed the 5' RACE reads in MiXCR, keeping a single row per CDR3 protein. The sample records 7,500 to 10,000 distinct CDR3 sequences, under 5% being singletons. Trimming left V 4 bases short and J 7 bases short, with 8 bases between. CDR3 length: 13 amino acids. The germline V gene has CDR1 SGHTA and CDR2 FQGTGA. The sample's time point: blood taken at disease recurrence. Researchers sequenced whole RNA taken from tumor, nontumor lung or frozen PBMC without sorting. Whole-study findings and limits: TCRs found ubiquitously expanded in tumor appeared in blood more at resection than at follow-up.

This clonotype was counted at least ten times. Its specificity is not known. Because this beta chain is a stray read in a library intended to capture alpha chains, its abundance should not be given much weight. This receptor was identified in a female donor with early-stage non-small cell lung cancer. The rearrangement links TRBV7-3 to TRBJ1-6; D gene uncertain. The material sequenced was PBMCs, taken at recurrence. CDR3 region: CASSSGWNSPLHF. Here the CDR3 DNA reads TGTGCCAGCAGCTCCGGTTGGAATTCACCCCTCCACTTT.